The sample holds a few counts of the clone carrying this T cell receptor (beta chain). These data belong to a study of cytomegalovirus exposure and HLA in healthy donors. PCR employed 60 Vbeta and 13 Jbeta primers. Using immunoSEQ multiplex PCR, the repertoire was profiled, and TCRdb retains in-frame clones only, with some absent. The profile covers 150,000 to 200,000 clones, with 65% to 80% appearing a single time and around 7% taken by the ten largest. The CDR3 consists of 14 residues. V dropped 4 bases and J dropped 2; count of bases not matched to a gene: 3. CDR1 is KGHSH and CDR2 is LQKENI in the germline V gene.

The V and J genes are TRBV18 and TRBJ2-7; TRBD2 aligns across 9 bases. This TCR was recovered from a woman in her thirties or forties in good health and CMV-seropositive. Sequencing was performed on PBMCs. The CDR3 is CASSLSGGTYEQYF. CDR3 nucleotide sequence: TGTGCCAGCTCACTTAGCGGGGGAACCTACGAGCAGTACTTC. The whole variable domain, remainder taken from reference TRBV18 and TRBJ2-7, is NAGVMQNPRHLVRRRGQEARLRCSPMKGHSHVYWYRQLPEEGLKFMVYLQKENIIDESGMPKERFSAEFPKEGPSILRIQQVVRGDSAAYFCASSLSGGTYEQYFGPGTRLTVT.